The 9 T cell receptor beta chains given below trace back to one sample, sequenced in a study of regulatory T cells in long-lasting Graves disease (TCRdb year 2021). The time point label, as the study defines it: persistent/refractory GD, antithyroid drugs over 5 years with positive TRAb. For both TCR sequencing and RNA sequencing, RNA was extracted from PBMCs in TRIzol. The library was prepared using multiplex PCR. TCRdb names Illumina HiSeq 4000 as the instrument used. iRepertoire HTBI primers and Arm-PCR amplification of CDR3 regions were used to construct TCR beta libraries. TCRdb reworked the public reads: Q25 trimming with fastp, MiXCR clone assembly, productive beta chains retained. Rows merge per CDR3 protein into single entries with the most common DNA and genes. For this sample the table gives around 340,000 distinct CDR3 sequences, of which around a fifth were detected only once. Of the sample, roughly 29% is held by the ten largest clones.

The sequencing used peripheral blood mononuclear cells (PBMCs), collected when the disease was refractory, from a patient treated with antithyroid drugs. Source of these receptors: a female donor with Graves disease.

This clonotype was counted ten times or more. The genes are TRBV11-2 and TRBJ1-2, with 7 bases aligning to TRBD1. The germline gives CDR1 SGHAT, CDR2 FQNNGV. J was trimmed by 8 bases and V by 6 bases; bases with no gene match: 9. The CDR3 totals 13 residues. CDR3: CASSSTGMEGYTF. In DNA form, the CDR3 reads TGTGCCAGCAGTTCGACAGGGATGGAAGGCTACACCTTC.

A few counts support this clonotype. The rearrangement uses TRBV4-2 and TRBJ2-7, with 8 bases that match TRBD2. The CDR3 has 15 residues. The germline V gene has CDR1 LGHNA and CDR2 YNFKEQ. V lost 0 bases to trimming and J lost 4 bases; unmatched junction nucleotides: 5. The CDR3 nucleotides read TGTGCCAGCAGCCAAGATCGGACTAGCTGGTACGAGCAGTACTTC. Protein: CASSQDRTSWYEQYF.

The chain links TRBV14 to TRBJ1-5; the D is unclear. V was shortened by 4 bases and J by 0 bases, with 13 bases between the two germline ends. Germline CDR1 is SGHDN and CDR2 is FVKESK. The CDR3 has 16 amino acids. CDR3 in amino acids: CASSRIREHSNQPQHF. CDR3 bases: TGTGCCAGCAGCCGTATACGGGAGCATAGCAATCAGCCCCAGCATTTT. The entire variable domain, with the rest obtained from reference TRBV14 and TRBJ1-5, is as follows: EAGVTQFPSHSVIEKGQTVTLRCDPISGHDNLYWYRRVMGKEIKFLLHFVKESKQDESGMPNNRFLAERTGGTYSTLKVQPAELEDSGVYFCASSRIREHSNQPQHFGDGTRLSIL.

CDR3 DNA sequence: TGCGCCAGCAGCCCTGGACAGGGAGGAACGGCCGGGGAGCTGTTTTTT. It encodes CASSPGQGGTAGELFF. V usage is TRBV5-1 and J usage is TRBJ2-2; 8 bases align to TRBD1. CDR1 and CDR2 from the germline V gene are SGHRS and YFSETQ. V was pared by 4 bases and J by 6 bases, with 11 bases of the junction left unmatched. CDR3 length: 16 residues.

This clonotype was seen a few times. The chain recombines TRBV6-1 with TRBJ2-5, with D possibly TRBD2 on 5 matching bases. V lost 5 bases and J lost 1, with 11 bases in between. Germline V CDR1 and CDR2: MNHNS, SASEGT. This CDR3 comprises 14 residues. The CDR3 loop reads CASSLSSVQETQYF. CDR3 in DNA: TGTGCCAGCAGTCTTAGTAGCGTCCAAGAGACCCAGTACTTC.

On this clonotype itself: The junction and the germline gene differ at one end; a read error may be behind it. The genes are TRBV15 and TRBJ1-6; D is undetermined. The length of the CDR3 is 12 residues. Germline CDR1 is LNHNV and CDR2 is YYDKDF (reference sequence). The CDR3 region has the DNA TGTGCCACCAGCAGAGTGGACTCACTCCTCCACTTT. Protein sequence: CATSRVDSLLHF. The whole variable domain, filled in from reference TRBV15 and TRBJ1-6, reads DAMVIQNPRYQVTQFGKPVTLSCSQTLNHNVMYWYQQKSSQAPKLLFHYYDKDFNNEADTPDNFQSRRPNTSFCFLDIRSPGLGDTAMYLCATSRVDSLLHFGNGTRLTVT.

The table lists this clonotype with many counts. The J gene is TRBJ2-7, the V gene TRBV27; TRBD1 aligns across 7 bases. Germline V gene sequence: CDR1 MNHEY, CDR2 SMNVEV (reference sequence). V lost 4 bases to trimming and J lost 2 bases; unmatched junction nucleotides: 2. The CDR3 is 13 amino acids. The CDR3 spells CASSWDRTYEQYF. DNA of the CDR3: TGTGCCAGCAGTTGGGACAGAACCTACGAGCAGTACTTC.

This clonotype has just a few counts. The rearrangement uses TRBV7-9 and TRBJ2-1, with D perhaps matching TRBD1 (6 bases). This CDR3 spans 12 amino acids. The germline gives CDR1 SEHNR, CDR2 FQNEAQ (reference sequence). V lost 5 bases to trimming and J lost 15 bases, with 17 bases between them. The CDR3 DNA reads TGTGCCAGCAGCGCAGGCAACCTCAGGGGGTTCTTC. Translation gives CASSAGNLRGFF.

The rearrangement joins TRBV12-3 or TRBV12-4 to TRBJ2-7; D remains ambiguous. This CDR3 comprises 13 residues. Deletions cut 6 bases from V and 3 bases from J, with 12 bases between. The DNA of the CDR3 is TGTGCCAGCAGCCCCGAAGGGTTCTACGAGCAGTACTTC. This gives the protein CASSPEGFYEQYF.